One sample yielded the 9 T cell receptor beta chains listed below, sequenced in a study of patients and donors after allogeneic stem cell transplantation. Each CDR3 protein gets one entry after TCRdb re-called the RT-PCR reads with MiXCR. The sample holds some 880,000 distinct CDR3 sequences; more than 15% are singletons and the top ten take around 6%. Specimen: blood, either unsorted or a sorted T cell fraction (not recorded which). The receptors shown here come from a human donor who was either an allogeneic HSCT recipient or a stem cell or donor lymphocyte infusion donor (not recorded which). It is not recorded whose cells these are; they may come from a transplant donor.

For the CDR3, the DNA is TGTGCCAGCAGCTTACAGGGATTGAGTGAAGCTTTCTTT. Its protein product is CASSLQGLSEAFF. The rearrangement joins TRBV7-2 to TRBJ1-1; the D gene is possibly TRBD1 (5 bases). Trimming shortened V by 2 bases and J by 7 bases, and 11 bases separated the two germline ends. This CDR3 is built from 13 residues. The germline gives CDR1 SGHTA, CDR2 FQGNSA.

This clonotype was seen only a few times. The chain is built from TRBV6-5 and TRBJ2-3; D may be TRBD2 (6 bases). Deletions cut 10 bases from V and 6 bases from J, with 14 bases between. This CDR3 is 12 amino acids long. Germline assignment: CDR1 MNHEY and CDR2 SVGAGI. The CDR3 region is CATGDGGDTQYF. The CDR3 nucleotides are TGTGCCACCGGAGACGGGGGTGATACGCAGTATTTT.

This chain uses TRBV5-1 with TRBJ2-3; TRBD2 matches 9 bases. This CDR3 has 15 residues. Looked up from germline, CDR1 is SGHRS and CDR2 is YFSETQ. The junction had 8 bases not matched to a gene; V was cut back by 4 bases and J by 5 bases. Written as DNA, the CDR3 is TGCGCCAGCAGCCCGACGGGGCGGGAGGGAGATACGCAGTATTTT. Protein product: CASSPTGREGDTQYF.

This clonotype has only a few counts. This chain links TRBV5-1 with TRBJ1-1; tentatively, D is TRBD1 (6 bases). Germline V gene sequence: CDR1 SGHRS, CDR2 YFSETQ. Trimming removed 7 bases from V and 5 bases from J, with 15 bases in between. The CDR3 covers 13 residues. CDR3 residues: CASGKTGSTEAFF. As DNA, the CDR3 is TGCGCCAGCGGAAAAACAGGGTCTACTGAAGCTTTCTTT.

This clonotype was seen a few times. The J gene is TRBJ2-5, the V gene TRBV4-2; D tentatively fits TRBD1 or TRBD2 (6 bases each). Germline V gives CDR1 LGHNA, CDR2 YNFKEQ. The CDR3 covers 15 residues. With 1 base removed from V and 0 bases from J, the gap between germline ends came to 9 bases. The CDR3 loop is CASSQVGGNQETQYF. The CDR3 DNA follows: TGTGCCAGCAGCCAAGTGGGGGGCAACCAAGAGACCCAGTACTTC.

A few counts support this clonotype. The chain joins TRBV12-3 or TRBV12-4 to TRBJ1-6; the D is unclear. CDR3 size: 17 residues. V gave up 3 bases and J gave up 0 bases, with 12 bases separating them. CDR3 in amino acids: CASSFGRLSSYNSPLHF. The CDR3 DNA reads TGTGCCAGCAGTTTCGGACGGCTGAGCTCCTATAATTCACCCCTCCACTTT.

In its sample, this clonotype was seen a few times. The CDR3 DNA follows: TGTGCCAGCAGTTTAGGGCGACAGGGGACTCCTGGGGCCAACGTCCTGACTTTC. It yields the protein CASSLGRQGTPGANVLTF. The V and J genes are TRBV12-3 or TRBV12-4 and TRBJ2-6, with 8 bases that match TRBD1. V lost 1 base to trimming and J lost 2 bases; unmatched junction nucleotides: 7. The length of the CDR3 is 18 residues.

This chain links TRBV5-1 with TRBJ2-3; 7 bases line up with TRBD2. V trimming: 0 bases; J trimming: 2 bases; junction bases outside the gene matches: 6. Per germline, CDR1 SGHRS and CDR2 YFSETQ. There are 16 residues in the CDR3. The chain's CDR3 is CASSLVPSGFTDTQYF. CDR3 bases: TGCGCCAGCAGCTTGGTACCTAGCGGCTTCACAGATACGCAGTATTTT.

This sequence joins TRBV20-1 and TRBJ2-3; D uncertain. Germline V gene sequence: CDR1 DFQATT, CDR2 SNEGSKA (reference sequence). Between the trimmed V and J ends, which lost 6 bases and 2 bases, there was a span of 9 bases. CDR3 length: 12 residues. The CDR3 DNA follows: TGCAGTGCCAAACGGTCCACAGATACGCAGTATTTT. Translated, it gives CSAKRSTDTQYF.